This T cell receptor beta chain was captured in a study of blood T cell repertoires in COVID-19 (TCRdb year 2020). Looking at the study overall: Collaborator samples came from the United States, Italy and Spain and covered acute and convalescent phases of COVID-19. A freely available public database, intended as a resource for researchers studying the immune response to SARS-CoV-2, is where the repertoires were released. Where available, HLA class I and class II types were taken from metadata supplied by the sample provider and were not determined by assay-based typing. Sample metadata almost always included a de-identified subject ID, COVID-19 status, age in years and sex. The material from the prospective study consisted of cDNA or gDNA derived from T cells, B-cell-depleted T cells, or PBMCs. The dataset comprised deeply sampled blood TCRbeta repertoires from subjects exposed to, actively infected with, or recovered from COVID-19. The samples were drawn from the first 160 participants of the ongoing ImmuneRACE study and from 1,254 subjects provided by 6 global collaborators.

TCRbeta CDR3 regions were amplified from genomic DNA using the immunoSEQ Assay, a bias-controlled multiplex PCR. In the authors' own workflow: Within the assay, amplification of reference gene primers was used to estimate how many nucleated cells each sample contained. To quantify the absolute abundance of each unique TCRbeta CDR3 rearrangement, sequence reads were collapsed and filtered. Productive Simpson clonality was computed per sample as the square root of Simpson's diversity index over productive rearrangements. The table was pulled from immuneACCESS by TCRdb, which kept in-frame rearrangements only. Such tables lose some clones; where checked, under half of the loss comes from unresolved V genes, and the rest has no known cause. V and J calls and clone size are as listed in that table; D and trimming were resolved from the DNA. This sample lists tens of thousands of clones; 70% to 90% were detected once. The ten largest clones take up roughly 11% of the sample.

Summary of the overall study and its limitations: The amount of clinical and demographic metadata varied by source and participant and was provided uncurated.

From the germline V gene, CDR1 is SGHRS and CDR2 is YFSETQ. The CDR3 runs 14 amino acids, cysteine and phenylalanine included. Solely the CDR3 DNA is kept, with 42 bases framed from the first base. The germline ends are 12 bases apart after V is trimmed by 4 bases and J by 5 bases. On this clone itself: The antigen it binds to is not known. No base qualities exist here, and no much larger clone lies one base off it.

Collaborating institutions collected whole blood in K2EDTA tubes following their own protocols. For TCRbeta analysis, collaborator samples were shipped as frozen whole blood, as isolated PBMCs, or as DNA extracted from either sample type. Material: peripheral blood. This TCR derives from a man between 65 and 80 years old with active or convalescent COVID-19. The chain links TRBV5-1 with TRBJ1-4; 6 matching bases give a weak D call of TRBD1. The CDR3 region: CASSRETGNEKLFF. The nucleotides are TGCGCCAGCAGCCGAGAGACAGGAAATGAAAAACTGTTTTTT.